These T cell receptor beta chains were read from a single sample in a study of type 1 and type 2 diabetes patients. TCRdb itself ran the multiplex PCR reads through MiXCR, one entry per CDR3 protein. The data show 280,000 or so distinct CDR3 sequences, around 47% seen once. The sample taken for sequencing was peripheral blood mononuclear cells (PBMCs). Receptor source: a man younger than 35 with type 2 diabetes. Each CDR3 is given with its conserved first and last residue. Each record gives: clone size, V gene, J gene, D gene, CDR3 protein, CDR3 DNA. The D gene is left open where the match is weak. Not every row has a clone size; where given, it reads once, few, many or a size class.

.	TRBV10-2	TRBJ2-3	.	CASSEIAKTQYF	TGCGCCAGCAGTGAAATAGCGAAGACGCAGTATTTT
.	TRBV5-1	TRBJ2-2	TRBD2	CASSLDSGSYLVGEPFF	TGCGCCAGCAGCTTGGATAGCGGGAGTTACCTAGTCGGGGAGCCGTTTTTT
few	TRBV19	TRBJ1-1	.	CASREPRGYGRVDTEAFF	TGTGCCAGTAGAGAACCCCGGGGCTATGGCCGAGTTGACACTGAAGCTTTCTTT
few	TRBV7-6	TRBJ2-7	.	CASSLEPRTQYF	TGTGCCAGCAGCTTAGAACCCCGAACCCAGTACTTC
.	TRBV6-5	TRBJ2-7	.	CASRDGTCYEQYF	TGTGCCAGCAGGGACGGGACTTGTTACGAGCAGTACTTC
.	TRBV12-3/TRBV12-4	TRBJ1-2	TRBD1	CASSQGTGGAFGGYTF	TGTGCCAGCAGCCAAGGTACAGGGGGCGCTTTCGGTGGCTACACCTTC
.	TRBV19	TRBJ2-5	TRBD1	CASRGGESGTGLETQYF	TGTGCCAGCCGTGGGGGGGAGTCCGGGACAGGGCTCGAGACCCAGTACTTC
few	TRBV27	TRBJ1-6	.	CASSLMANSPLHF	TGTGCCAGCAGTTTAATGGCTAATTCACCCCTCCACTTT
.	TRBV20-1	TRBJ2-7	TRBD1	CSARDDGQGTYEQYF	TGCAGTGCTAGAGATGATGGACAGGGGACCTACGAGCAGTACTTC
few	TRBV24-1	TRBJ1-2	TRBD1	CATSDFGDSGGYGYTF	TGTGCCACCAGTGATTTCGGGGACAGTGGGGGCTATGGCTACACCTTC
.	TRBV29-1	TRBJ1-4	.	CSVGEITGTNEKLFF	TGCAGCGTTGGCGAAATTACAGGGACTAATGAAAAACTGTTTTTT
few	TRBV15	TRBJ2-3	TRBD2	CATRASGAGETDTQYF	TGTGCCACCAGGGCTAGCGGAGCCGGGGAGACAGATACGCAGTATTTT
.	TRBV27	TRBJ1-4	.	CASSLLGFGANEKLFF	TGTGCCAGCAGTTTATTAGGGTTCGGGGCTAATGAAAAACTGTTTTTT
few	TRBV20-1	TRBJ1-5	.	CSARETGGSQPQHF	TGCAGTGCTAGAGAAACAGGAGGTAGTCAGCCCCAGCATTTT
.	TRBV12-3/TRBV12-4	TRBJ2-3	TRBD1	CASRGKTGASTDTQYF	TGTGCCAGCAGGGGAAAGACAGGGGCTAGCACAGATACGCAGTATTTT
few	TRBV28	TRBJ1-1	.	CASSLLGTETNTEAFF	TGTGCCAGCAGCCTACTTGGGACGGAGACGAACACTGAAGCTTTCTTT
.	TRBV2	TRBJ2-2	TRBD2	CAIAGDTGELFF	TGTGCCATCGCGGGGGACACCGGGGAGCTGTTTTTT
.	TRBV2	TRBJ2-7	.	CASSEAGGVHEQYF	TGTGCCAGCAGTGAAGCGGGGGGAGTGCACGAGCAGTACTTC
.	TRBV20-1	TRBJ2-7	.	CSVRRDYEQYF	TGCAGTGTCAGGCGGGACTACGAGCAGTACTTC
.	TRBV12-3/TRBV12-4	TRBJ1-6	.	CASTSRGGSNSPLHF	TGTGCCAGCACCTCCCGGGGGGGATCCAATTCACCCCTCCACTTT
.	TRBV4-1	TRBJ1-6	.	CASRSRARDSPLHF	TGTGCCAGCAGATCCAGGGCGAGGGATTCACCCCTCCACTTT
few	TRBV7-3	TRBJ2-3	.	CASSLTYSLTDTQYF	TGTGCCAGCAGCTTAACCTACAGCCTCACAGATACGCAGTATTTT
.	TRBV7-2	TRBJ2-3	TRBD2	CASRKTSWGADTQYF	TGTGCCAGCAGGAAGACTAGCTGGGGCGCAGATACGCAGTATTTT
many	TRBV7-8	TRBJ2-2	.	CASSLFSGELFF	TGTGCCAGCAGCTTATTCAGCGGGGAGCTGTTTTTT
.	TRBV7-6	TRBJ2-2	TRBD1	CASSSTGTTRRELFF	TGTGCCAGCAGCTCGACAGGGACGACCCGCAGGGAGCTGTTTTTT
.	TRBV7-2	TRBJ2-5	TRBD1	CASSPRDRGYETQYF	TGTGCCAGCAGCCCCCGGGACAGGGGTTACGAGACCCAGTACTTC
.	TRBV7-9	TRBJ1-2	TRBD1	CASSMGQGQGYTF	TGTGCCAGCAGCATGGGACAGGGTCAAGGCTACACCTTC
.	TRBV12-3/TRBV12-4	TRBJ1-2	.	CASSFSFPNYGYTF	TGTGCCAGCAGTTTCAGCTTCCCTAACTATGGCTACACCTTC
few	TRBV5-1	TRBJ2-5	.	CASTTQAWRGETQYF	TGCGCCAGCACCACACAGGCGTGGAGGGGCGAGACCCAGTACTTC
.	TRBV6-6	TRBJ2-7	TRBD2	CASSWGGGAFYEQYF	TGTGCCAGCAGTTGGGGCGGGGGGGCTTTTTACGAGCAGTACTTC
few	TRBV27	TRBJ1-2	.	CASSLRADSGYTF	TGTGCCAGCAGTTTAAGGGCGGATTCGGGCTACACCTTC
few	TRBV14	TRBJ2-7	.	CASSPRQASYEQYF	TGTGCCAGCAGCCCGAGACAGGCCTCCTACGAGCAGTACTTC
.	TRBV5-1	TRBJ1-5	TRBD1	CASSSRDRGHQPQHF	TGTGCCAGCAGCTCCCGGGACAGGGGGCATCAGCCCCAGCATTTT
few	TRBV27	TRBJ2-5	.	CASSSPYQETQYF	TGTGCCAGCAGTTCCCCGTACCAAGAGACCCAGTACTTC
many	TRBV30	TRBJ1-1	.	CAWCRLLNTEAFF	TGTGCCTGGTGCCGACTGTTGAACACTGAAGCTTTCTTT